This T cell receptor (beta chain) was sequenced during a study of PD-L1 blockade in urothelial cancer. The overall study: Anywhere from 0 to 3 prior chemotherapy regimens had been received by patients. Analyzed time points were 3 weeks (second dose) and 6 weeks after therapy began. General observations from the study: Better survival was predicted when blood TCR clonality before treatment fell below the median. It was durable-benefit patients whose tumor-associated blood clones expanded more at 3 weeks.

The V end was cut by 3 bases, the J end by 3 bases, with 6 bases between. The CDR3 contains 13 residues. Per the germline V gene, CDR1 is SNHLY and CDR2 is FYNNEI. Worth noting for this clone: Its antigen is still unknown.

Clones were read by immunoSEQ multiplex PCR, and TCRdb kept only the in-frame ones, dropping some. The sample contains some 65,000 clones, 65% to 90% of which appear only once. The sample's time point: pretreatment peripheral blood. The clonotype was recovered from a man between 65 and 79 years old with urothelial cancer. The gene calls are TRBV2 and TRBJ2-1; D remains ambiguous. This specimen was PBMCs, taken around atezolizumab (anti-PD-L1) treatment. The chain's CDR3 is CASSEASYNEQFF. As DNA, the CDR3 is TGTGCCAGCAGTGAGGCTAGCTACAATGAGCAGTTCTTC.